This paragraph covers one T cell receptor beta chain sequence. What it recognizes is unknown. This sample is drawn from a study of OX40 agonist ivuxolimab in advanced cancers. Notes on the study in general: Within 6 weeks, CD4+ and CD8+ blood T cells expanded clonally at 0.1 to 3.0 mg/kg.

Produced via immunoSEQ multiplex PCR; TCRdb's table is partial and in-frame only. The sample lists almost 70,000 clones, 65% to 80% seen once, with over 2% in the top ten. CDR1 is SGHNT and CDR2 is YENEEA in the germline V gene. V was shortened by 9 bases and J by 0 bases, with 23 bases between the two germline ends. There are 17 residues in the CDR3. This clonotype was obtained from an adult with an advanced solid tumor such as melanoma, head and neck, liver or kidney cancer. The source material was CD4+ or CD8+ T cells sorted from blood, sampled in a trial of the OX40 agonist ivuxolimab. The V call is TRBV11-3, the J call TRBJ1-2; D perhaps matches TRBD1 (6 bases). CDR3 DNA sequence: TGTGCCAGTGGACAGCCCGTTCTTCCAGTCGCTAACTATGGCTACACCTTC. Protein product: CASGQPVLPVANYGYTF.